These 20 T cell receptor beta chains originate from one sample sequenced in a study of spatial heterogeneity in lung cancer. TCRdb redid the calling of the 5' RACE reads with MiXCR, one entry per CDR3 protein. The repertoire holds 9,500 to 11,000 distinct CDR3 sequences, with 12% as singletons. Time point meaning: sample taken at primary tumor resection. These TCRs are of unknown antigen specificity. Regarding the study as a whole: Counts that tracked tumor mutation counts were those of expanded intratumoral alpha and beta TCRs.

Sequences were derived from lung tumor tissue, sampled at surgery. Every receptor here comes from a male donor with early-stage non-small cell lung cancer.

In this sample, this clonotype turned up many times. Found in a library prepared for alpha chains, this beta chain is an off-target read, and its abundance has little meaning. The J gene is TRBJ1-5, the V gene TRBV10-3; D is undetermined. The CDR3 is 10 amino acids. The V gene's germline CDR1 is ENHRY and CDR2 SYGVKD. The V end was cut by 10 bases, the J end by 9 bases, with 10 bases between. DNA for the CDR3: TGTGCCACGGGCGAAGGGCCCCAGCATTTT. Residues: CATGEGPQHF.

Notes on this clonotype: The library was designed around alpha chains, so this beta chain is a stray read whose abundance carries little weight. The chain recombines TRBV4-1 with TRBJ1-3; D might be TRBD1 (6 bases). Germline lookup yields CDR1 MGHRA and CDR2 YSYEKL. This CDR3 comprises 20 residues. V was cut by 3 bases and J by 2 bases, with 26 bases left in between. The CDR3 sequence: CASSQPKMSTAGETGNTIYF. CDR3 DNA sequence: TGCGCCAGCAGCCAGCCAAAAATGAGTACCGCAGGGGAAACTGGAAACACCATATATTTT.

This clonotype was found many times. This beta chain is an unintended read in a library built for alpha chains; its size means little. This rearrangement joins TRBV9 to TRBJ2-3; 8 positions agree with TRBD2. Germline-derived CDR1 and CDR2 are SGDLS and YYNGEE. The V and J ends lost 4 bases and 3 bases, in that order; junction bases with no gene match: 7. This CDR3 has 15 residues. For the CDR3, the DNA is TGTGCCAGCAGCCCCCCGGGGGGGGAGACAGATACGCAGTATTTT. Encoded protein: CASSPPGGETDTQYF.

As concerns this clonotype: Since it is a stray read in a library aimed at alpha chains, this beta chain has a size that is not meaningful. This chain uses TRBV10-3 with TRBJ1-1; D unresolved. Germline CDR1 reads ENHRY; CDR2 reads SYGVKD. The CDR3 runs 13 residues. V was cut by 9 bases and J by 6 bases, with 17 bases left in between. The CDR3 sequence is CAMASMGFAEAFF. CDR3 DNA sequence: TGTGCCATGGCTTCGATGGGATTCGCTGAAGCTTTCTTT.

About this clonotype itself: A read error may explain this, as a much larger clone is one base away. This beta chain was picked up by a library intended for alpha chains and is off target, so its count carries little meaning. The chain employs TRBV20-1 and TRBJ2-7; D assignment may be TRBD1 or TRBD2 (5 bases each). The germline V gene encodes CDR1 DFQATT and CDR2 SNEGSKA (reference sequence). The CDR3 sequence is 15 residues long. The CDR3: CSAFDPNKGTGERYF. The CDR3 DNA follows: TGCAGTGCCTTTGACCCCAATAAGGGGACCGGGGAGCGGTACTTC.

A word on this clonotype: This beta chain turned up in a library designed for alpha chains; as an off-target read, its abundance says little. The chain uses TRBV7-2 and TRBJ2-2; D may be TRBD2 (6 bases). The CDR3 length is 14 residues. Per germline, CDR1 SGHTA and CDR2 FQGNSA. V was clipped by 9 bases and J by 7 bases, with 18 bases between them. The CDR3 sequence is CASNVGGYNGELFF. The CDR3, as DNA: TGTGCCAGTAACGTGGGGGGATACAACGGGGAGCTGTTTTTT.

This clonotype appeared many times. This beta chain slipped into a library made for alpha chains as a stray read, so its size is not meaningful. V gene TRBV20-1 combines with J gene TRBJ2-4, with a weak D call TRBD2 (5 bases). Germline values: CDR1 DFQATT, CDR2 SNEGSKA (reference sequence). Trimming shortened V by 3 bases and J by 2 bases, and 17 bases separated the two germline ends. CDR3 length: 16 amino acids. The CDR3 nucleotides read TGCAGTGCTAGGGATCCGGCTCGCGGGCCCAAAAACATTCAGTACTTC. Translation gives CSARDPARGPKNIQYF.

This clonotype occurred many times. For a library built for alpha chains, this beta chain is a stray read; little rests on its size. The V call is TRBV6-1, the J call TRBJ2-3; D is perhaps TRBD2 (6 bases). The CDR3 consists of 12 residues. The germline CDR1 and CDR2 sequences are MNHNS and SASEGT. V was clipped by 4 bases and J by 8 bases, with 10 bases between them. Written as DNA, the CDR3 is TGTGCCAGCAGTGCGGACGGGGGTACGCAGTATTTT. Translated, it gives CASSADGGTQYF.

This clonotype came up many times. In a library made to pick up alpha chains, this beta chain is a stray read with a size that means little. The chain is built from TRBV7-2 and TRBJ2-3; 8 bases line up with TRBD2. Germline V gene data show CDR1 as SGHTA and CDR2 as FQGNSA. V shed 4 bases and J 1 base; nucleotides not matched to a gene: 7. This CDR3 region has 16 residues. The CDR3 region has the DNA TGTGCCAGCAGCTCCCAGCGGGAGTCGGGCACAGATACGCAGTATTTT. Translating gives CASSSQRESGTDTQYF.

On this clonotype: Found in a library prepared for alpha chains, this beta chain is an off-target read, and its abundance has little meaning. The chain uses TRBV27 and TRBJ2-7, with TRBD1 identical over 9 bases. J lost 6 bases, V lost 8 bases, and 8 bases had no gene match. CDR1 MNHEY and CDR2 SMNVEV come from the germline V gene (reference sequence). The CDR3 has 13 amino acids. CDR3 sequence: CASQGQGIGEQYF. CDR3 DNA: TGTGCCAGCCAGGGACAGGGAATAGGCGAGCAGTACTTC.

This clonotype qualifies as medium-sized (0.01 to 0.1%). This beta chain slipped into a library made for alpha chains as a stray read, so its size is not meaningful. V is TRBV29-1 and J is TRBJ2-7; a possible D gene is TRBD2 (6 bases). Trimming left V 1 base short and J 6 bases short, with 22 bases between. Germline lookup yields CDR1 SQVTM and CDR2 ANQGSEA. The CDR3 has 16 amino acids. CDR3 loop: CSVEVVQWGEVREQYF. In nucleotides, the CDR3 is TGCAGCGTTGAAGTGGTCCAATGGGGGGAGGTTCGCGAGCAGTACTTC.

This clonotype was picked up one time. The library was prepared for alpha chains; this beta chain is a stray read, so its frequency means little. The gene calls are TRBV7-2 and TRBJ2-7; 8 bases align to TRBD2. Germline CDR1 is SGHTA and CDR2 is FQGNSA. This CDR3 has 13 residues. J gave up 7 bases and V 2 bases, and 4 bases lay outside the gene matches. The CDR3 DNA is TGTGCCAGCAGCTTACTAGCGGGCAGGGAGCAGTACTTC. Its protein is CASSLLAGREQYF. The complete variable domain, with remaining parts taken from reference TRBV7-2 and TRBJ2-7, reads GAGVSQSPSNKVTEKGKDVELRCDPISGHTALYWYRQSLGQGLEFLIYFQGNSAPDKSGLPSDRFSAERTGGSVSTLTIQRTQQEDSAVYLCASSLLAGREQYFGPGTRLTVT.

This clonotype is labeled as medium-sized. This beta chain was picked up by a library intended for alpha chains and is off target, so its count carries little meaning. The rearrangement uses TRBV20-1 and TRBJ1-5; a weak D match, TRBD1 (6 bases). Trimming took off 3 bases at V and 1 base at J, with 7 bases between the two ends. CDR1 and CDR2 (germline): DFQATT, SNEGSKA (reference sequence). The CDR3 length is 13 residues. Here the CDR3 DNA reads TGCAGTGCTAGCCAGGGGAGCAATCAGCCCCAGCATTTT. It is translated as CSASQGSNQPQHF.

This clonotype came up many times. This beta chain represents an off-target read in a library built for alpha chains; its size is of limited meaning. The chain combines TRBV11-2 with TRBJ2-7; D not resolved. CDR1 and CDR2 from the germline V gene are SGHAT and FQNNGV. The CDR3 extends over 16 amino acids. V was cut by 0 bases and J by 1 base, with 13 bases left in between. The CDR3 spells CASSLDRSPYSYEQYF. The CDR3 DNA is TGTGCCAGCAGCTTAGACAGATCCCCTTATTCCTACGAGCAGTACTTC.

This clonotype occurred many times. As an off-target read in a library built for alpha chains, this beta chain has a frequency of little significance. The chain couples TRBV11-3 to TRBJ1-1, with unresolved D. V was cut by 5 bases and J by 7 bases, with 14 bases left in between. The length of the CDR3 is 13 residues. Germline-derived CDR1 and CDR2 are SGHNT and YENEEA. The CDR3 DNA sequence: TGTGCCAGCAGCCCCGATCCGGGTCGTGAAGCTTTCTTT. Translation: CASSPDPGREAFF.

At least ten counts were recorded for this clonotype. The library was prepared for alpha chains; this beta chain is a stray read, so its frequency means little. CDR3 amino acids: CASSRGPRETQYF. The CDR3 DNA is TGTGCCAGCAGCCGCGGACCCCGAGAGACCCAGTACTTC. V usage is TRBV27 and J usage is TRBJ2-5; no definite D call. This CDR3 is 13 amino acids long. Germline V gene data show CDR1 as MNHEY and CDR2 as SMNVEV (reference sequence). The V and J ends lost 6 bases and 4 bases respectively, with 12 bases between them.

This clonotype was picked up many times. This beta chain slipped into a library made for alpha chains as a stray read, so its size is not meaningful. This chain connects TRBV18 to TRBJ2-2; 12 bases align to TRBD2. This CDR3 contains 17 residues. Trimming cost V 2 bases and J 4 bases; bases outside gene matches: 5. Germline V gives CDR1 KGHSH, CDR2 LQKENI. The chain's CDR3 is CASSPRTSGISTGELFF. CDR3 sequence (DNA): TGTGCCAGCTCACCAAGGACTAGCGGGATCTCCACCGGGGAGCTGTTTTTT.

This clonotype occurred many times. This beta chain is off target for a library built for alpha chains, so its abundance means little. V gene TRBV6-5 combines with J gene TRBJ2-1; D might be TRBD1 or TRBD2, each matching 7 bases. The CDR3 contains 15 residues. V lost 7 bases and J lost 3, with 16 bases in between. Germline V gene sequence: CDR1 MNHEY, CDR2 SVGAGI. This CDR3 is CASTSSGTVYNEQFF. The DNA for the CDR3 is TGTGCCAGCACCTCGAGCGGGACAGTCTACAATGAGCAGTTCTTC.

This clonotype was detected many times. This beta chain is an unintended read in a library built for alpha chains; its size means little. This chain links TRBV28 with TRBJ2-7, with TRBD1 matching over 7 bases. Trimming removed 8 bases from V and 2 bases from J; junction bases left unmatched: 3. The CDR3 length is 12 residues. The germline gives CDR1 MDHEN, CDR2 SYDVKM. The CDR3 coding sequence is TGTGCCAGCGTGGGACAGACCTACGAGCAGTACTTC. The encoded protein is CASVGQTYEQYF.

This clonotype has at least ten counts. Found in a library prepared for alpha chains, this beta chain is an off-target read, and its abundance has little meaning. This chain uses TRBV7-3 with TRBJ1-4; D possibly corresponds to TRBD1 (5 bases). Germline V lookup: CDR1 SGHTA, CDR2 FQGTGA. The V end was cut by 4 bases, the J end by 7 bases, with 10 bases between. The CDR3 spans 13 residues. The CDR3 here is CASSSGHGEKLFF. CDR3 in DNA: TGTGCCAGCAGCTCCGGACATGGTGAAAAACTGTTTTTT.